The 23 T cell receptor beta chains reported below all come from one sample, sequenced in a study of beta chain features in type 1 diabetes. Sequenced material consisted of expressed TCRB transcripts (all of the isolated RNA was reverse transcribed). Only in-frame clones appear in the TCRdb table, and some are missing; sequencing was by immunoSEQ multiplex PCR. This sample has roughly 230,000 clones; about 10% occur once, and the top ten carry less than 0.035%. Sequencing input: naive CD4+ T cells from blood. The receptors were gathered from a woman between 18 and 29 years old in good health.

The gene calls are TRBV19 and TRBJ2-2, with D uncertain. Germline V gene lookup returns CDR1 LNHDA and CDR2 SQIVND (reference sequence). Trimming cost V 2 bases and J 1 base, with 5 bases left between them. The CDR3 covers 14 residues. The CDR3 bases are TGTGCCAGTAGTATAAACAGGAACACCGGGGAGCTGTTTTTT. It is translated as CASSINRNTGELFF.

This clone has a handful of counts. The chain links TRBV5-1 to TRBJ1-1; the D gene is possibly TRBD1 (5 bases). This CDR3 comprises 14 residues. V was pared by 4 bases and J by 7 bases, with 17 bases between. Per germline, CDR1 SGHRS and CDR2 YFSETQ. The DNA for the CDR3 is TGCGCCAGCAGCCCGGGACTCCTCAAGGATGAAGCTTTCTTT. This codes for CASSPGLLKDEAFF.

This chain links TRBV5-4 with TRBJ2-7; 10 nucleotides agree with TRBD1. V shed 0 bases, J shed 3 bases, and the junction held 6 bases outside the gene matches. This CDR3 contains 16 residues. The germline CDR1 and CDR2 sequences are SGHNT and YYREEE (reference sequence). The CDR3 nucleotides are TGTGCCAGCAGCTTGGCGGGGACAGGGGTGGGCTACGAGCAGTACTTC. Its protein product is CASSLAGTGVGYEQYF.

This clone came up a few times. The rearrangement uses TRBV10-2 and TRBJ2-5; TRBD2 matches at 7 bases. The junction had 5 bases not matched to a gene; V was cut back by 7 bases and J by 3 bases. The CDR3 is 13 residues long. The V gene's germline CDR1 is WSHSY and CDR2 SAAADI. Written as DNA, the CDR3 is TGCGCCAGCAAGGCGGGAGTGAAAGAGACCCAGTACTTC. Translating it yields CASKAGVKETQYF.

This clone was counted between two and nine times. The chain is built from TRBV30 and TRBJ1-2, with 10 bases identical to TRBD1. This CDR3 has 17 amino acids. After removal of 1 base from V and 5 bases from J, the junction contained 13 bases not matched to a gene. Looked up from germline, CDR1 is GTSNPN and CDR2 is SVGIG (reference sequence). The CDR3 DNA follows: TGTGCCTGGAGTGACACACCGGGACAGGGGATCGCTTATGGCTACACCTTC. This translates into CAWSDTPGQGIAYGYTF. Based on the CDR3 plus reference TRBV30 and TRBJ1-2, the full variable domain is SQTIHQWPATLVQPVGSPLSLECTVEGTSNPNLYWYRQAAGRGLQLLFYSVGIGQISSEVPQNLSASRPQDRQFILSSKKLLLSDSGFYLCAWSDTPGQGIAYGYTFGSGTRLTVV.

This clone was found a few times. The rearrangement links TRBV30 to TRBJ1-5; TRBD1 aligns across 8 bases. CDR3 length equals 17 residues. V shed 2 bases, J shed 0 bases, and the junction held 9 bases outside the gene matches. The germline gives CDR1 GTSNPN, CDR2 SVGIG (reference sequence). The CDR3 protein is CAWSLSGTGYSNQPQHF. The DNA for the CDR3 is TGTGCCTGGAGTCTCTCAGGGACAGGTTATAGCAATCAGCCCCAGCATTTT.

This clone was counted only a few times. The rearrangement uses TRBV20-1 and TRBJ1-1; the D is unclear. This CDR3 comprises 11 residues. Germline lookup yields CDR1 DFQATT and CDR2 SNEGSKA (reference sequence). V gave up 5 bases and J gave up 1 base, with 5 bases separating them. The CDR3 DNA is TGCAGTGCTGGCAGGAACACTGAAGCTTTCTTT. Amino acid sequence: CSAGRNTEAFF.

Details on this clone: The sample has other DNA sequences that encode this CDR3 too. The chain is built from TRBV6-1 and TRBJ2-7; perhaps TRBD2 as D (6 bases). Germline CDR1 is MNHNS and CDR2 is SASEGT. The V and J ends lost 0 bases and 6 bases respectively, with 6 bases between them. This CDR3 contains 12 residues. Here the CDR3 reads CASSEAGGEQYF. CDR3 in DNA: TGTGCCAGCAGTGAAGCGGGGGGCGAGCAGTACTTC.

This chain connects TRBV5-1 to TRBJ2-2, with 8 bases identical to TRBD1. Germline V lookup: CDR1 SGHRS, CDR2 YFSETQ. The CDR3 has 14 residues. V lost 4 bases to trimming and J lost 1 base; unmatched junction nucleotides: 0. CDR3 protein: CASSGTGNTGELFF. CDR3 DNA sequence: TGCGCCAGCAGCGGGACAGGGAACACCGGGGAGCTGTTTTTT.

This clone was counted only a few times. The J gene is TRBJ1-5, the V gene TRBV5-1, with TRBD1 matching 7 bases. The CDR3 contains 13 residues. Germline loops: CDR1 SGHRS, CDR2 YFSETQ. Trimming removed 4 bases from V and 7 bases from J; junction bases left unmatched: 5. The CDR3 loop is CASSQMTGQPQHF. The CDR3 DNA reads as TGCGCCAGCAGCCAAATGACAGGGCAGCCCCAGCATTTT.

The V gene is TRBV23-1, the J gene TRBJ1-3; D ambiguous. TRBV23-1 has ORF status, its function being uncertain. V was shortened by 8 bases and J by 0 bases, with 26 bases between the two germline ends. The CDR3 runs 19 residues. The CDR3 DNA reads TGCGCCAGCGGACCCCGTAGCGTAGGTCTGGGCACCTCTGGAAACACCATATATTTT. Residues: CASGPRSVGLGTSGNTIYF.

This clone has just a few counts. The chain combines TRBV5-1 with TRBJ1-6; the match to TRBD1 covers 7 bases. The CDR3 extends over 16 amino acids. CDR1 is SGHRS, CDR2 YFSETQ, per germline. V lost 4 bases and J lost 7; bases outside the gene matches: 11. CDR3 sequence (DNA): TGCGCCAGCAGCCAAAAATTGGGGACAGTCAATTCACCCCTCCACTTT. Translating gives CASSQKLGTVNSPLHF. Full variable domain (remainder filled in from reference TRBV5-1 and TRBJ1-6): KAGVTQTPRYLIKTRGQQVTLSCSPISGHRSVSWYQQTPGQGLQFLFEYFSETQRNKGNFPGRFSGRQFSNSRSEMNVSTLELGDSALYLCASSQKLGTVNSPLHFGNGTRLTVT.

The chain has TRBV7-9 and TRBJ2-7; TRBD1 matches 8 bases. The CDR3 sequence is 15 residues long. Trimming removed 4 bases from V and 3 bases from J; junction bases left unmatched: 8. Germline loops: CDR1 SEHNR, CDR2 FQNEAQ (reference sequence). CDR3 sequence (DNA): TGTGCCAGCAGCTCCCTGACAGGGGCCTTCTACGAGCAGTACTTC. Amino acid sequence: CASSSLTGAFYEQYF.

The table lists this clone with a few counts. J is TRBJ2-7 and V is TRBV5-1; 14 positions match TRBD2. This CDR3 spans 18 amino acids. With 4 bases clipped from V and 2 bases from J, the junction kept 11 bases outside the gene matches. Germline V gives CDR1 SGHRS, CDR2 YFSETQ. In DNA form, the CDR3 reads TGCGCCAGCAGCCCACCCGGGACTAGCGGGAGTCTCACCTACGAGCAGTACTTC. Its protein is CASSPPGTSGSLTYEQYF.

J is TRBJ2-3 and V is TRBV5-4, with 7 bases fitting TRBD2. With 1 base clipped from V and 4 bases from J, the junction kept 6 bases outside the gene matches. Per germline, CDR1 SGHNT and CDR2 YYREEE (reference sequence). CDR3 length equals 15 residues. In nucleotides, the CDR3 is TGTGCCAGCAGCTTGTGGGCGGGAGAACCAGATACGCAGTATTTT. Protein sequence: CASSLWAGEPDTQYF.

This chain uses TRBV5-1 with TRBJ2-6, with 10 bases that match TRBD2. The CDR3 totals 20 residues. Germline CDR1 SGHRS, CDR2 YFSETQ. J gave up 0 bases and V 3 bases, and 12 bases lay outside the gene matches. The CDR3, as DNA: TGCGCCAGCAGCTCAGGACTAGCGGAAACTGCTAACTCTGGGGCCAACGTCCTGACTTTC. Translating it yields CASSSGLAETANSGANVLTF.

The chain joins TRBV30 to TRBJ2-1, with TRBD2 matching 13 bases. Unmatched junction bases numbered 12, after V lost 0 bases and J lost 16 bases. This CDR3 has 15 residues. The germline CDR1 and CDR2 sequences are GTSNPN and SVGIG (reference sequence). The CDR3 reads CAWSVRGTSGMSIFF. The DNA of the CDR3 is TGTGCCTGGAGTGTACGGGGGACTAGCGGGATGAGTATATTCTTC. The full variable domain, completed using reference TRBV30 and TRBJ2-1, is SQTIHQWPATLVQPVGSPLSLECTVEGTSNPNLYWYRQAAGRGLQLLFYSVGIGQISSEVPQNLSASRPQDRQFILSSKKLLLSDSGFYLCAWSVRGTSGMSIFFGPGTRLTVL.

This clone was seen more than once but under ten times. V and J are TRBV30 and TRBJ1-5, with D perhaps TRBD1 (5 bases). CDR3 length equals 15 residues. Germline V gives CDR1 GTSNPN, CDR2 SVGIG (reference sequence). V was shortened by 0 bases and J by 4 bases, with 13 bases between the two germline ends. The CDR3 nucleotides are TGTGCCTGGAGTGTATACAGCGGGGGTAATCAGCCCCAGCATTTT. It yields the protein CAWSVYSGGNQPQHF.

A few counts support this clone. The CDR3, as DNA: TGCAGCGTTGGCCTGGGCAGAGCAACTAATGAAAAACTGTTTTTT. Its translation is CSVGLGRATNEKLFF. The gene calls are TRBV29-1 and TRBJ1-4, with D uncertain. V shed 4 bases and J shed 0 bases, with 12 bases lying between them. There are 15 residues in the CDR3. In germline, CDR1 is SQVTM, CDR2 ANQGSEA.

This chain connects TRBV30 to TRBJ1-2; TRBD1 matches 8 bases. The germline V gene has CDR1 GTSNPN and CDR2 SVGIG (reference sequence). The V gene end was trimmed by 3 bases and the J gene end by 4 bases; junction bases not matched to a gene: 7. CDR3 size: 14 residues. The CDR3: CAWRIDRGGYGYTF. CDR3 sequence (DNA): TGTGCCTGGAGGATCGACAGGGGAGGCTATGGCTACACCTTC.

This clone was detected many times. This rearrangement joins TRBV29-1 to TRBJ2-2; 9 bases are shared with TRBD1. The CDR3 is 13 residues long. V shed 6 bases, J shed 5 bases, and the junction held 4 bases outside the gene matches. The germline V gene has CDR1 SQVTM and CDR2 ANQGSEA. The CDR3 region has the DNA TGCAGCGTCAACAGGGGGCGAACCGGGGAGCTGTTTTTT. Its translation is CSVNRGRTGELFF.

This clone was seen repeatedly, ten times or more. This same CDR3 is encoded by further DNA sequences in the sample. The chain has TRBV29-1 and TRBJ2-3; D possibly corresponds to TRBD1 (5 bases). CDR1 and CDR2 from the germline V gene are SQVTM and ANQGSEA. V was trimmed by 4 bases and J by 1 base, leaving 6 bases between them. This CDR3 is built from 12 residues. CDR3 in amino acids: CSVGGGTDTQYF. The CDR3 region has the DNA TGCAGCGTTGGGGGCGGCACAGATACGCAGTATTTT.

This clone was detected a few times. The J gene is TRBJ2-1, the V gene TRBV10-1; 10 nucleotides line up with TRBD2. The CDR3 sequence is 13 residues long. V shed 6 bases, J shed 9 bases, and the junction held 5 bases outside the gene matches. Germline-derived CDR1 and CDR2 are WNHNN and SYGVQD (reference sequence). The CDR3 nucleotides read TGCGCCAGCAGCCCGGGACTAGCGATTGAGCAGTTCTTC. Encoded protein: CASSPGLAIEQFF.